This T cell receptor (beta chain) was identified during a study of blood T cells in healthy people across ages. General study points: No conclusive comparison of naive versus antigen-experienced cells was possible with unsorted PBMCs.

CDR1 and CDR2 from the germline V gene are SNHLY and FYNNEI. The CDR3 spans 14 residues. With regard to this clonotype: Its antigen is not identified.

Total RNA extraction produced at least 5 micrograms (per sample) for the study. A second about 7 to 11 cycle PCR used barcoded and J-beta primers. TCRdb re-called the 5' RACE reads with MiXCR, one entry per CDR3 protein. The sample includes 450,000 to 650,000 distinct CDR3 sequences, 24% of them seen just once. The same sample was also studied in work on T cells of mothers and their children.

Sequencing was done on a sample of blood. This clonotype was obtained from a boy between 10 and 17 years old in good health. This chain uses TRBV2 with TRBJ2-5; no definite D call. The closer fit of TRBJ2-7 to the DNA end suggests the J call may be wrong. The CDR3 coding sequence is TGTGCCAGCAGTATAGAGACCGTGTCCAGCGAGCAGTACTTC. Translated, it gives CASSIETVSSEQYF.